This T cell receptor beta chain was found in a study of T cell responses to AZD1222 COVID-19 vaccine. CDR3 length: 16 residues. CDR1 SGHTS and CDR2 YDEGEE come from the germline V gene. The germline V and J ends were trimmed by 0 bases and 10 bases, with 22 bases remaining between them. The method was immunoSEQ multiplex PCR; TCRdb's version includes in-frame clones alone and lacks a portion of them. Here the sample spans about 150,000 clones, around 87% being singletons. The chain combines TRBV5-8 with TRBJ1-1; weak D call: TRBD1 (6 bases). The starting material was peripheral blood, obtained on day 0 of AZD1222 vaccination. The origin of this receptor is an adult in good health. The CDR3 here is CASSLGTGRDIRGAFF. DNA for the CDR3: TGTGCCAGCAGCTTGGGGACCGGTCGGGACATTCGTGGAGCTTTCTTT.